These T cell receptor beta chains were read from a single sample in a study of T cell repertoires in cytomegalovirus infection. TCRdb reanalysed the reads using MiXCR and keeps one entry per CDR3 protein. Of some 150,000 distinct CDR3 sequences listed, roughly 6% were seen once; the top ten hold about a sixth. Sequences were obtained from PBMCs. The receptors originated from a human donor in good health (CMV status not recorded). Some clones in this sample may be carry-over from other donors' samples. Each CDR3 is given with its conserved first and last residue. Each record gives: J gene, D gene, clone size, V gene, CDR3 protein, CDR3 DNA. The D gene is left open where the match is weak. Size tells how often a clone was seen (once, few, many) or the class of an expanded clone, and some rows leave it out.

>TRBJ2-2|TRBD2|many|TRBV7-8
CASSLAVNTGELFF
TGTGCCAGCTCACTAGCGGTGAACACCGGGGAGCTGTTTTTT
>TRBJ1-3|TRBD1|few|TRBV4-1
CASSQDRDRGGNTIYF
TGCGCCAGCAGCCAAGACAGGGACAGGGGAGGAAACACCATATATTTT
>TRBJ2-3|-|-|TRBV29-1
CSVFFVGQSTDTQYF
TGCAGCGTTTTTTTTGTTGGACAGTCCACAGATACGCAGTATTTT
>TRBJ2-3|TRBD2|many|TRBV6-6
CASSSGGPGDTQYF
TGTGCCAGCAGCTCGGGGGGACCTGGGGATACGCAGTATTTT
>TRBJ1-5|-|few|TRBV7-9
CASSPVMGHEPQHF
TGTGCCAGCAGCCCCGTGATGGGGCACGAGCCCCAGCATTTT
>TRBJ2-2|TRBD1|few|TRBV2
CASSATGGATGELFF
TGTGCCAGCAGTGCGACAGGGGGGGCCACCGGGGAGCTGTTTTTT
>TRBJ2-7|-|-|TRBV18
CASSPAGSYEQYF
TGTGCCAGCTCACCAGCGGGCTCCTACGAGCAGTACTTC
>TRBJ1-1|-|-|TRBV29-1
CSVGHLNTEAFF
TGCAGCGTAGGACACCTGAACACTGAAGCTTTCTTT
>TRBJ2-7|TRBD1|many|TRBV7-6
CASSPQTGGSYEQYF
TGTGCCAGCAGCCCGCAGACAGGGGGTTCCTACGAGCAGTACTTC
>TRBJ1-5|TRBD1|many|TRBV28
CASSLGQGAFQPQHF
TGTGCCAGCAGTTTAGGACAGGGGGCTTTCCAGCCCCAGCATTTT
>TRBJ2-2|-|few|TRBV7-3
CASSFKSIGDTGELFF
TGTGCCAGCAGCTTTAAGTCGATTGGCGACACCGGGGAGCTGTTTTTT
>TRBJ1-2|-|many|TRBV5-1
CASSLDGAGNYGYTF
TGCGCCAGCAGCTTGGACGGGGCGGGTAACTATGGCTACACCTTC
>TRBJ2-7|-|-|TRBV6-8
CASSDTYDSYEQYF
TGTGCCAGCAGTGACACCTATGACTCCTACGAGCAGTACTTC
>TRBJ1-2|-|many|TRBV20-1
CSARGRGEGTQGYTF
TGCAGTGCTAGAGGGAGAGGGGAGGGGACTCAGGGCTACACCTTC
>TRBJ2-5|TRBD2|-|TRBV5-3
CASSLEAGKETQYF
TGTGCCAGCAGCTTGGAAGCGGGAAAAGAGACCCAGTACTTC
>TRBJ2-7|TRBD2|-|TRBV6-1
CASSPGGEGYEQYF
TGTGCCAGCAGTCCGGGCGGGGAGGGCTACGAGCAGTACTTC
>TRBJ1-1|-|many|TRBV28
CASSLLGGDTEAFF
TGTGCCAGCAGTTTATTGGGAGGGGACACTGAAGCTTTCTTT
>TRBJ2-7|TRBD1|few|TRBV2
CASSRQGGTYEQYF
TGTGCCAGCAGCCGACAGGGGGGGACCTACGAGCAGTACTTC
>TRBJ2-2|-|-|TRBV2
CASSAVDSTGELFF
TGTGCCAGCAGTGCGGTGGATTCCACCGGGGAGCTGTTTTTT
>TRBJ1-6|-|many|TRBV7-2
CASSLEGRYNSPLHF
TGTGCCAGCAGCCTCGAAGGGCGGTATAATTCACCCCTCCACTTT
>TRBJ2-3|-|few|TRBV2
CASSGGRLSTDTQYF
TGTGCCAGCAGTGGTGGCAGACTATCCACAGATACGCAGTATTTT
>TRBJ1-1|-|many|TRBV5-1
CASSFGGRGTEAFF
TGCGCCAGCAGCTTTGGGGGTAGGGGGACTGAAGCTTTCTTT